The source of this T cell receptor (beta chain) is a study of cytomegalovirus exposure and HLA in healthy donors. General study points: Previously analyzed data showed that most TCR beta V segments were productive at a frequency of about 87% or about 30%. Three chains linked to CMV were shown in vitro to be specific for CMV antigens. A cluster of highly shared sequence variants was likely a sequencing artifact. Rarity marked most TCR sequences, yet some public TCRs occurred in many donors.

PCR was performed using 60 Vbeta and 13 Jbeta primers. Only in-frame clones appear in the TCRdb table, and some are missing; sequencing was by immunoSEQ multiplex PCR. The profile shows around 190,000 clones, roughly four fifths of them singletons. The germline gives CDR1 MNHEY, CDR2 SMNVEV (reference sequence). Trimming at V came to 4 bases and at J to 4 bases, leaving 9 bases not matched to a gene. This CDR3 has 16 residues. As concerns this clone: Its antigen is still unknown.

This chain uses TRBV27 with TRBJ2-1, with TRBD1 matching over 8 bases. The clonotype comes from a man aged 40-49 years in good health and CMV-seropositive. The source material was PBMCs. The DNA of the CDR3 is TGTGCCAGCAGTTCCCTTGGACAGGGTTCGTACAATGAGCAGTTCTTC. Protein sequence: CASSSLGQGSYNEQFF.